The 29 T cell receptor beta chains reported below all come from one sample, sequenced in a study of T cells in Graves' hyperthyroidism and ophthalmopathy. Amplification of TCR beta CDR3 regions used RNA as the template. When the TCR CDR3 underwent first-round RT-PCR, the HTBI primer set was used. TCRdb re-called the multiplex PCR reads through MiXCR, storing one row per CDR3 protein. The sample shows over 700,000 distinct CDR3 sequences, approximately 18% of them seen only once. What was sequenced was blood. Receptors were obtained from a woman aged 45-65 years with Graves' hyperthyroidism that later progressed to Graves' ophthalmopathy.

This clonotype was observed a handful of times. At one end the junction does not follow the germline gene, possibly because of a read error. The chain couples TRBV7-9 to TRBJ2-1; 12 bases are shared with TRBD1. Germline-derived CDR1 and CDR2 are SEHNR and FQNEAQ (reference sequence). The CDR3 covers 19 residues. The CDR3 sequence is CASSLAGTGGWSTYNEQFF. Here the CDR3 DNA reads TGTGCCAGCAGCCTAGCAGGGACAGGGGGCTGGTCCACCTACAATGAGCAGTTCTTC.

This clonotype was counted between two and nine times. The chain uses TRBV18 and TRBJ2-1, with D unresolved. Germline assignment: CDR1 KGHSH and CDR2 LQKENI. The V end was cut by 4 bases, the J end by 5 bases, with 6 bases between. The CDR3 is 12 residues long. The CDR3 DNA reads TGTGCCAGCTCACGGGCCGACAATGAGCAGTTCTTC. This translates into CASSRADNEQFF.

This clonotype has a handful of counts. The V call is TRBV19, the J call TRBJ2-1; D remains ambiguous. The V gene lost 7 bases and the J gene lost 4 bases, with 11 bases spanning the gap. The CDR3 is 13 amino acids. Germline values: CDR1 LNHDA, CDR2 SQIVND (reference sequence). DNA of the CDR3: TGTGCCAGTAACGACCTAAATTACAATGAGCAGTTCTTC. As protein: CASNDLNYNEQFF. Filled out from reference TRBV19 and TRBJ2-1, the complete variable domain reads DGGITQSPKYLFRKEGQNVTLSCEQNLNHDAMYWYRQDPGQGLRLIYYSQIVNDFQKGDIAEGYSVSREKKESFPLTVTSAQKNPTAFYLCASNDLNYNEQFFGPGTRLTVL.

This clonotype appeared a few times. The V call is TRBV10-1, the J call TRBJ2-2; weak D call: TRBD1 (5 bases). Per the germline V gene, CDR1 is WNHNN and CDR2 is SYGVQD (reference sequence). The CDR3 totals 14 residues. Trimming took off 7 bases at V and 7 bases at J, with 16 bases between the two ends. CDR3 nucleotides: TGCGCCAGCAAGAGGACAAAAGAGCGCGGGGAGCTGTTTTTT. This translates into CASKRTKERGELFF.

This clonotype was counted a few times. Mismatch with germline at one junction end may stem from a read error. The CDR3 DNA follows: TGTGCCGGCAGTTTAACAGGGGATACTGAAGCTTTCTTT. Encoded protein: CAGSLTGDTEAFF. This sequence joins TRBV12-3 or TRBV12-4 and TRBJ1-1; TRBD1 agrees at 7 bases. The CDR3 length is 13 residues.

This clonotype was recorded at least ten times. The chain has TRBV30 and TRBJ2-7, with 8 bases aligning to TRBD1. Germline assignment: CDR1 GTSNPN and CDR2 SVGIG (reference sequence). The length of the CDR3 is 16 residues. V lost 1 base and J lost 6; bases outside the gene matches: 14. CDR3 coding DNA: TGTGCCTGGAGTGAACAATTGACAGGGGTTGGGCGCGAGCAGTACTTC. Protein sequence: CAWSEQLTGVGREQYF.

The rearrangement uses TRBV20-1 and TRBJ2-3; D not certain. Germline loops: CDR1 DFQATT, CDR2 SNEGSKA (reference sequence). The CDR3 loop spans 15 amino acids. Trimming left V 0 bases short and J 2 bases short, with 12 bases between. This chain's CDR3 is CSARDGGPYTDTQYF. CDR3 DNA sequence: TGCAGTGCTAGAGATGGCGGACCATACACAGATACGCAGTATTTT.

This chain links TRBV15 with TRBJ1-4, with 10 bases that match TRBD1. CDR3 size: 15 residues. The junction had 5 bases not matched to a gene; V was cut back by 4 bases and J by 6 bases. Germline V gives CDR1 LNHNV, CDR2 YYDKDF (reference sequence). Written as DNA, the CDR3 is TGTGCCACCAGCAAACCGGGACAGGGGTATGAAAAACTGTTTTTT. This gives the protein CATSKPGQGYEKLFF.

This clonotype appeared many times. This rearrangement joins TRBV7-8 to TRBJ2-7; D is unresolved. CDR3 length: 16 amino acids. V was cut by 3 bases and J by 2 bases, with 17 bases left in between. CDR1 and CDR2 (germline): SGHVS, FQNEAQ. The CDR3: CASSLSRTADPYEQYF. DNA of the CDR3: TGTGCCAGCAGCTTGTCCAGGACGGCCGATCCCTACGAGCAGTACTTC.

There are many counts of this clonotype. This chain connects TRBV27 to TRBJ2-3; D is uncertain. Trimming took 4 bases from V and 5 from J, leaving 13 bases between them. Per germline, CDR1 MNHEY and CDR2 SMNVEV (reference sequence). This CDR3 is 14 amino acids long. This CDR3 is CASSSLDTRDTQYF. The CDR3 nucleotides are TGTGCCAGCAGTTCCCTTGACACAAGAGATACGCAGTATTTT.

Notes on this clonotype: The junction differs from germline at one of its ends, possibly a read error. CDR3 residues: CASSGALNTEAFF. The CDR3 DNA follows: TGTGCCAGCTCAGGGGCCTTGAACACTGAGGCTTTCTTT. The V and J genes are TRBV6-1 and TRBJ1-1; D may be TRBD1 (6 bases). This CDR3 is built from 13 residues. CDR1 and CDR2 (germline): MNHNS, SASEGT.

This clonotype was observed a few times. This CDR3 is CASSPRGAGNEKLFF. The CDR3 nucleotides are TGTGCCAGCAGCCCCCGGGGGGCCGGGAATGAAAAACTGTTTTTT. V gene TRBV7-9 combines with J gene TRBJ1-4, with D perhaps TRBD1 (6 bases). V dropped 5 bases and J dropped 5 bases, with 15 bases sitting between them. CDR1 is SEHNR, CDR2 FQNEAQ, per germline (reference sequence). This CDR3 spans 15 amino acids.

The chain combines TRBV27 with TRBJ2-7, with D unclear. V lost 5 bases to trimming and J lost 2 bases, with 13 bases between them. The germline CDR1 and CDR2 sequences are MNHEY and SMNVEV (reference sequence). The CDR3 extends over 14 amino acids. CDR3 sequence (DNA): TGTGCCAGCAGTCACCACCTAGGTCCCTACGAGCAGTACTTC. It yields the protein CASSHHLGPYEQYF.

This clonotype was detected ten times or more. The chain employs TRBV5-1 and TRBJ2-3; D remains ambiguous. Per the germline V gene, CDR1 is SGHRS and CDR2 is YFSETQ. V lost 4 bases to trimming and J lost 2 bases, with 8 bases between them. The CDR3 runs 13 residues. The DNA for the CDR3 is TGCGCCAGCAGCACGGGCCACACAGATACGCAGTATTTT. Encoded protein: CASSTGHTDTQYF.

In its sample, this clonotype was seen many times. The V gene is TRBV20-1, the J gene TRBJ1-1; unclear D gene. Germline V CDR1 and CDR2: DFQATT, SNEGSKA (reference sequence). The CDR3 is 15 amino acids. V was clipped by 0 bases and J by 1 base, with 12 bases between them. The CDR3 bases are TGCAGTGCTAGAGATCCGCTTCATTGGAACACTGAAGCTTTCTTT. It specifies CSARDPLHWNTEAFF.

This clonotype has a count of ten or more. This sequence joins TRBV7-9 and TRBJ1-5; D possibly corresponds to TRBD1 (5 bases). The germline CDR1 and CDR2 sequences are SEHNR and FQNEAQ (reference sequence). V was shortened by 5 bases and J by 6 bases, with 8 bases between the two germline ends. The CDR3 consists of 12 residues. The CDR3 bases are TGTGCCAGCAGCCGGGGGGGTCAGCCCCAGCATTTT. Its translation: CASSRGGQPQHF.

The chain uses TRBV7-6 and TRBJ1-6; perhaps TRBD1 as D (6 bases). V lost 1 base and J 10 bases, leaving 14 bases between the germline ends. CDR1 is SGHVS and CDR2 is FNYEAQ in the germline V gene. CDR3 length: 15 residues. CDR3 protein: CASSLEARGRSPLHF. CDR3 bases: TGTGCCAGCAGCTTAGAGGCCAGGGGTAGATCACCCCTCCACTTT.

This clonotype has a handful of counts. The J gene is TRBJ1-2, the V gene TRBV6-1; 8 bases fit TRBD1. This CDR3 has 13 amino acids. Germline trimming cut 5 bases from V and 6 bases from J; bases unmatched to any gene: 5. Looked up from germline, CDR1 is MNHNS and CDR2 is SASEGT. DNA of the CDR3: TGTGCCAGCAGTCGACTGACAGGGGATGGCTACACCTTC. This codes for CASSRLTGDGYTF.

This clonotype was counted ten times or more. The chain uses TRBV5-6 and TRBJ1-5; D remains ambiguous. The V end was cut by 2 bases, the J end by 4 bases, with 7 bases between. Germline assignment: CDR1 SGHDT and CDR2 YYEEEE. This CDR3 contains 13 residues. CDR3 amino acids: CASSFLGNQPQHF. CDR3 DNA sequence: TGTGCCAGCAGCTTTTTAGGAAATCAGCCCCAGCATTTT.

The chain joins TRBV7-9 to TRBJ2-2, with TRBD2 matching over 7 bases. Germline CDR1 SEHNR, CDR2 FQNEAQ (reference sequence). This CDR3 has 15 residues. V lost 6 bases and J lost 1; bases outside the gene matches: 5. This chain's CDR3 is CASRMGLQNTGELFF. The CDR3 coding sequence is TGTGCCAGCAGAATGGGACTACAGAACACCGGGGAGCTGTTTTTT.

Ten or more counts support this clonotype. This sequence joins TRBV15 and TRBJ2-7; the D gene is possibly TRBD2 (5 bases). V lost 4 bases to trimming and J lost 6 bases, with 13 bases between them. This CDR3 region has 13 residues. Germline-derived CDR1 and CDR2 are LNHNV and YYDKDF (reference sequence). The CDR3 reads CATSMDLFGEQYF. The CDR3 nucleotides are TGTGCCACCAGCATGGACTTGTTCGGCGAGCAGTACTTC.

The chain's CDR3 is CSARGFERGAPSYNEQFF. The CDR3, as DNA: TGCAGTGCTAGAGGGTTTGAGCGGGGGGCTCCCTCCTACAATGAGCAGTTCTTC. The chain employs TRBV20-1 and TRBJ2-1; 9 nucleotides line up with TRBD2. The germline V gene has CDR1 DFQATT and CDR2 SNEGSKA (reference sequence). The CDR3 length is 18 residues. V lost 1 base, J lost 0 bases, and 10 bases stayed unmatched.

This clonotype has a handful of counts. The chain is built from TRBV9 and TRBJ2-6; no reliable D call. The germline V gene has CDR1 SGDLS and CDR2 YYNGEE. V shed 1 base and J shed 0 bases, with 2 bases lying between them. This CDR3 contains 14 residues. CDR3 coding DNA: TGTGCCAGCAGCGTAACCTCTGGGGCCAACGTCCTGACTTTC. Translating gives CASSVTSGANVLTF.

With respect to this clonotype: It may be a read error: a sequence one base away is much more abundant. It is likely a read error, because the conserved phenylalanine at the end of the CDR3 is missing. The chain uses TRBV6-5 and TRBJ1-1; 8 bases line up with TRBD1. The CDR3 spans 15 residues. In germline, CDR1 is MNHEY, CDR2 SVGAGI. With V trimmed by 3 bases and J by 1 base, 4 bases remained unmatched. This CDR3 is CASSYPQGANTEAFL. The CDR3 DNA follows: TGTGCCAGCAGTTATCCCCAGGGGGCGAACACTGAAGCTTTCCTT.

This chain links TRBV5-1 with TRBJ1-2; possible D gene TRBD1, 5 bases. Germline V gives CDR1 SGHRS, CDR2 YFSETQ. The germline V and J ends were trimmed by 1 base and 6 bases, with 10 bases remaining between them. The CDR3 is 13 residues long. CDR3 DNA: TGCGCCAGCAGCTTGATGACAGTCGATGGCTACACCTTC. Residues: CASSLMTVDGYTF.

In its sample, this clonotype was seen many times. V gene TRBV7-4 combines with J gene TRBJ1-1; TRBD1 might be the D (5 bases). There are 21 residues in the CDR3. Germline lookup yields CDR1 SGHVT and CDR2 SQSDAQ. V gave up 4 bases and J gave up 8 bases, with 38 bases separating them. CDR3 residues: CASSSKPGIMRWTRLGGEAFF. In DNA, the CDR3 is TGTGCCAGCAGCTCGAAGCCAGGGATAATGCGATGGACCCGGCTTGGAGGCGAAGCTTTCTTT. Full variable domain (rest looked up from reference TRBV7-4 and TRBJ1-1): GAGVSQSPRYKVAKRGRDVALRCDSISGHVTLYWYRQTLGQGSEVLTYSQSDAQRDKSGRPSGRFSAERPERSVSTLKIQRTEQGDSAVYLCASSSKPGIMRWTRLGGEAFFGQGTRLTVV.

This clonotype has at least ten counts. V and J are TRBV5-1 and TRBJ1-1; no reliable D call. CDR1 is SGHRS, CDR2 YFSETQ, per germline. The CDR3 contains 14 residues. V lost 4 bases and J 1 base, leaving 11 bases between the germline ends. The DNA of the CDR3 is TGCGCCAGCAGCCCCTACATGTCGAACACTGAAGCTTTCTTT. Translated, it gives CASSPYMSNTEAFF.

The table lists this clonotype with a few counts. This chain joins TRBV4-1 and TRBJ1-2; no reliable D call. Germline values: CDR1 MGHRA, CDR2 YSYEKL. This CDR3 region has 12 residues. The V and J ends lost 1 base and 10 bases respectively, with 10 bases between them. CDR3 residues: CASSQGWRNYTF. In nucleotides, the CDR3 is TGCGCCAGCAGCCAAGGGTGGCGGAACTACACCTTC.

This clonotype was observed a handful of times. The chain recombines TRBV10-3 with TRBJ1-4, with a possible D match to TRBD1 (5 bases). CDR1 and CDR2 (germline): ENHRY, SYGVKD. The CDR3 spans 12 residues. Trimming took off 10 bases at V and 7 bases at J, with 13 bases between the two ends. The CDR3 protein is CATRQSVEKLFF. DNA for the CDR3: TGTGCCACGCGACAGAGTGTTGAAAAACTGTTTTTT.